Presented here are 7 T cell receptor beta chains from one specimen sequenced in a study of spatial heterogeneity in lung cancer. TCRdb recomputed calls from the 5' RACE reads with MiXCR, one row per CDR3 protein. The table has over 90,000 distinct CDR3 sequences, around 8.6% seen once. The time point is: sample taken at primary tumor resection. Tumor, nontumor lung or frozen PBMC supplied whole RNA that was sequenced unsorted. Material: PBMCs, obtained at surgery. These receptors were taken from a male donor with early-stage non-small cell lung cancer.

This clonotype was recorded at least ten times. The chain links TRBV10-2 to TRBJ2-3; 8 nucleotides agree with TRBD2. Losses at the gene ends were 7 bases for V and 1 base for J; bases not matched to a gene: 7. CDR1 is WSHSY and CDR2 is SAAADI in the germline V gene. This CDR3 spans 15 amino acids. CDR3 protein: CASKNSGKGTDTQYF. CDR3 sequence (DNA): TGCGCCAGCAAGAATAGCGGGAAGGGCACAGATACGCAGTATTTT.

This clonotype was recorded at least ten times. V and J are TRBV6-2 or TRBV6-3 and TRBJ2-5; TRBD2 matches 8 bases. V gave up 5 bases and J gave up 3 bases; unmatched junction bases: 8. Germline V CDR1 and CDR2: MNHEY, SVGEGT. The CDR3 has 15 residues. Here the CDR3 reads CASSTSGSGKETQYF. The CDR3 DNA reads TGTGCCAGCAGTACCAGCGGGAGCGGCAAAGAGACCCAGTACTTC.

This clonotype was seen at least ten times. The J gene is TRBJ2-3, the V gene TRBV7-2; D is undetermined. Germline assignment: CDR1 SGHTA and CDR2 FQGNSA. The V gene lost 0 bases and the J gene lost 3 bases, with 7 bases spanning the gap. This CDR3 is 14 amino acids long. The CDR3 reads CASSLAGLTDTQYF. As DNA, the CDR3 is TGTGCCAGCAGCTTAGCGGGCTTAACAGATACGCAGTATTTT. The whole variable domain, remainder taken from reference TRBV7-2 and TRBJ2-3, is GAGVSQSPSNKVTEKGKDVELRCDPISGHTALYWYRQSLGQGLEFLIYFQGNSAPDKSGLPSDRFSAERTGGSVSTLTIQRTQQEDSAVYLCASSLAGLTDTQYFGPGTRLTVL.

This clonotype was counted at least ten times. The chain is built from TRBV7-8 and TRBJ2-7; 9 bases line up with TRBD2. After removal of 1 base from V and 2 bases from J, the junction contained 6 bases not matched to a gene. The CDR3 contains 16 residues. CDR1 is SGHVS, CDR2 FQNEAQ, per germline. CDR3 sequence reads: CASSLVGGGAPYEQYF. CDR3 nucleotide sequence: TGTGCCAGCAGCTTAGTGGGCGGGGGGGCCCCCTACGAGCAGTACTTC.

This clonotype was counted between two and nine times. The chain has TRBV6-5 and TRBJ1-6; TRBD1 aligns across 8 bases. J lost 13 bases, V lost 5 bases, and 7 bases had no gene match. Germline values: CDR1 MNHEY, CDR2 SVGAGI. The CDR3 is 13 amino acids. The DNA for the CDR3 is TGTGCCAGCAGTAAGGACAGGGTGGATCCCCTCCACTTT. It codes for CASSKDRVDPLHF.

This clonotype came up a few times. This chain links TRBV6-2 or TRBV6-3 with TRBJ2-1; 9 bases map to TRBD2. This CDR3 region has 17 residues. Germline loops: CDR1 MNHEY, CDR2 SVGEGT. J gave up 3 bases and V 2 bases, and 8 bases lay outside the gene matches. CDR3 sequence: CASSYEAGGPNYNEQFF. The CDR3 DNA is TGTGCCAGCAGTTACGAGGCGGGAGGGCCAAACTACAATGAGCAGTTCTTC.

The V call is TRBV19, the J call TRBJ1-6; D gene uncertain. Per germline, CDR1 LNHDA and CDR2 SQIVND (reference sequence). Deletions cut 1 base from V and 7 bases from J, with 11 bases between. The CDR3 contains 15 residues. CDR3 residues: CASSIARTVNSPLHF. The DNA for the CDR3 is TGTGCCAGTAGTATAGCCCGGACGGTGAATTCACCCCTCCACTTT. Full variable domain (missing parts from reference TRBV19 and TRBJ1-6): DGGITQSPKYLFRKEGQNVTLSCEQNLNHDAMYWYRQDPGQGLRLIYYSQIVNDFQKGDIAEGYSVSREKKESFPLTVTSAQKNPTAFYLCASSIARTVNSPLHFGNGTRLTVT.